These T cell receptor beta chains were read from a single sample in a study of T-cell memory formation after mild COVID-19. TCRdb called the 5' RACE reads again in MiXCR, with one record for every CDR3 protein. The table includes a few hundred thousand distinct CDR3 sequences, roughly 15% detected once. Sequencing was carried out using PBMCs or a T cell subset sorted from them (not recorded which). The receptors derive from a young man who had mild COVID-19 (a few samples of this study predate the infection). Cell type and time point are not known. CDR3s include the opening cysteine and the closing phenylalanine or tryptophan. Each record gives: J gene, D gene, V gene, clone size, CDR3 DNA, CDR3 protein. The D gene is left open where the match is weak. Size is stated for part of the rows, as once, few or many counts, or as a class when the clone is expanded.

>TRBJ2-1|-|TRBV20-1|few
TGCAGTGCTAGAGTGCGCGGGGTAAATGAGCAGTTCTTC
CSARVRGVNEQFF
>TRBJ1-2|-|TRBV3-1|-
TGTGCCAGCAGCCAAGATGGGCAGGGCCTTAACTATGGCTACACCTTC
CASSQDGQGLNYGYTF
>TRBJ2-7|-|TRBV7-6|-
TGTGCCAGCAGCCCGACAAGGGCTAACTACGAGCAGTACTTC
CASSPTRANYEQYF
>TRBJ2-4|-|TRBV9|few
TGTGCCAGCAGCGTAGATTTAGGGGCATATATTCAGTACTTC
CASSVDLGAYIQYF
>TRBJ2-5|-|TRBV6-2/TRBV6-3|-
TGTGCCAGCAGTTACTGGGGACAAGAGACCCAGTACTTC
CASSYWGQETQYF
>TRBJ1-5|TRBD1|TRBV20-1|-
TGCAGTGCGGACACAGGGGGCCTTTTTGATCAGCCCCAGCATTTT
CSADTGGLFDQPQHF
>TRBJ2-3|-|TRBV4-3|-
TGCGCCAGCAGCCAAGATGGGAGGGGGAGCGCAGATACGCAGTATTTT
CASSQDGRGSADTQYF
>TRBJ2-7|-|TRBV4-1|few
TGCGCCAGCAGCCAAGAGGATCCAACGGGGACCGCCTACGAGCAGTACTTC
CASSQEDPTGTAYEQYF
>TRBJ1-5|TRBD1|TRBV19|few
TGTGCCAGCTCGGACAGGGGGCCAGATCAGCCCCAGCATTTT
CASSDRGPDQPQHF
>TRBJ2-6|TRBD1|TRBV29-1|-
TGCAGCGTTGGGGACAGTTTCTCTGGGGCCAACGACCTGACTTTC
CSVGDSFSGANDLTF
>TRBJ1-1|-|TRBV9|-
TGTGCCAGCAGCGTTCTGGGAGAGCCGAACACTGAAGCTTTCTTT
CASSVLGEPNTEAFF
>TRBJ2-2|-|TRBV10-3|few
TGTGCCATCAGTGGCTTGGGCGCCGGGGAGCTGTTTTTT
CAISGLGAGELFF
>TRBJ1-1|TRBD1|TRBV5-1|-
TGCGCCAGCTCGGGACAGGGTATGGGCACTGAAGCTTTCTTT
CASSGQGMGTEAFF
>TRBJ2-7|TRBD2|TRBV5-1|few
TGCGCCAGCATGAGCCGGGGGGACGACGAGCAGTACTTC
CASMSRGDDEQYF
>TRBJ2-7|TRBD1|TRBV24-1|few
TGTGCCACCACCGACAGGGGCGAGCAGTACTTC
CATTDRGEQYF
>TRBJ2-3|-|TRBV6-4|-
TGTGCCAGCAGTGACGGCGGGTGGGGCACAGATACGCAGTATTTT
CASSDGGWGTDTQYF
>TRBJ2-5|-|TRBV20-1|-
TGCAGTGCGCCAGACCGGGAAGAGACCCAGTACTTC
CSAPDREETQYF
>TRBJ2-5|-|TRBV12-3/TRBV12-4|many
TGTGCCAGCAGCCCAAGGGGGGCTCTCCAAGAGACCCAGTACTTC
CASSPRGALQETQYF
>TRBJ2-2|-|TRBV28|-
TGTGCCAGCAGTTTCTATGGGTCCGGGGAGCTGTTTTTT
CASSFYGSGELFF
>TRBJ1-2|-|TRBV29-1|-
TGCAGCGTTGAAGATTTCGCTAACTATGGCTACACCTTC
CSVEDFANYGYTF
>TRBJ1-2|-|TRBV10-3|once
TGTGCCATCAGTGAGGGCTGTGGGTCCTATGGCTACACCTTC
CAISEGCGSYGYTF
>TRBJ2-3|-|TRBV7-2|many
TGTGCCAGCAGCCCGAACCAACGGGATACGCAGTATTTT
CASSPNQRDTQYF
>TRBJ2-2|-|TRBV4-1|few
TGCGCCAGCAGCCAACCCGGAATTTCCGGGGAGCTGTTTTTT
CASSQPGISGELFF
>TRBJ2-2|-|TRBV6-6|-
TGTGCCAGCAGTTATGGGACGACCGGGGAGCTGTTTTTT
CASSYGTTGELFF
>TRBJ2-4|TRBD2|TRBV12-3/TRBV12-4|-
TGTGCCAGCAGTTGGAGGGCAACTAGCGGGGGCCCCGCCCCGAAAAACATTCAGTACTTC
CASSWRATSGGPAPKNIQYF
>TRBJ1-1|-|TRBV20-1|-
TGCAGTGCTAGAGGAGGGGGGACTGAAGCTTTCTTT
CSARGGGTEAFF
>TRBJ1-5|-|TRBV3-1|-
TGTGCCAGCAGCCAAGGGAGAGGTTATAGCAATCAGCCCCAGCATTTT
CASSQGRGYSNQPQHF
>TRBJ2-3|TRBD1|TRBV7-9|-
TGTGCCAGCAGCGAATCGACAGGGTTGAATACGCAGTATTTT
CASSESTGLNTQYF
>TRBJ1-1|-|TRBV5-5|-
TGTGCCAGCAGCCGCTATATTACAGGCGCTGAAGCTTTCTTT
CASSRYITGAEAFF
>TRBJ2-1|TRBD2|TRBV20-1|-
TGCAGTGCTAGGACTAGCGGGGGGGGCTCCTACAATGAGCAGTTCTTC
CSARTSGGGSYNEQFF
>TRBJ2-1|TRBD2|TRBV3-1|-
TGTGCCAGCAGCGATAGACAGGGACTAGCGGGGGCCCTCGTGGGCAATGAGCAGTTCTTC
CASSDRQGLAGALVGNEQFF
>TRBJ2-3|TRBD2|TRBV12-3/TRBV12-4|few
TGTGCCAGCAGTTTCCTAGCGGGGCTATCAGATACGCAGTATTTT
CASSFLAGLSDTQYF
>TRBJ2-2|-|TRBV6-2/TRBV6-3|-
TGTGCCAGCAGTTACTTCCTCAGGGGCACCGGGGAGCTGTTTTTT
CASSYFLRGTGELFF
>TRBJ2-2|-|TRBV11-2|-
TGTGCCAGCAGCACTACCCCCCGCATAGGGGAGCTGTTTTTT
CASSTTPRIGELFF
>TRBJ2-1|TRBD2|TRBV12-3/TRBV12-4|-
TGTGCCAGCAGTTTAGCGTGGGGACTAGCGACCTACAATGAGCAGTTCTTC
CASSLAWGLATYNEQFF
>TRBJ2-7|-|TRBV5-1|few
TGCGCCAGCAGCTTGGAGTCCCCAGCGCGGGACGAGCAGTACTTC
CASSLESPARDEQYF
>TRBJ2-7|-|TRBV30|few
TGTGCCTGTTTGGCAGATCCCTCCTACGAGCAGTACTTC
CACLADPSYEQYF
>TRBJ1-2|-|TRBV5-1|-
TGCGCCAGCAGCCTAACCTTATCCGGGGGGTATGGCTACACCTTC
CASSLTLSGGYGYTF
>TRBJ1-1|-|TRBV6-5|-
TGTGCCAGCAGCCCAACCGGGACCTACACTGAAGCTTTCTTT
CASSPTGTYTEAFF
>TRBJ1-5|-|TRBV20-1|few
TGCAGTGCTAGAGAACCCCCGCAGCCCCAGCATTTT
CSAREPPQPQHF
>TRBJ1-6|TRBD1|TRBV4-1|many
TGCGCCAGCAGCCAAGACAGGTTCCCGGAGGACAGGGCCTTAGGCTTTTCACCCCTCCACTTT
CASSQDRFPEDRALGFSPLHF
>TRBJ2-7|-|TRBV7-8|-
TGTGCCAGCAGGGCCGTCAACTACGAGCAGTACTTC
CASRAVNYEQYF
>TRBJ2-3|-|TRBV6-2/TRBV6-3|-
TGTGCCAGCAGCTTACAGGTTGGGGCAGATACGCAGTATTTT
CASSLQVGADTQYF
>TRBJ1-3|-|TRBV7-2|many
TGTGCCAGCAGACGGGAGACGGGGAACACCATATATTTT
CASRRETGNTIYF
>TRBJ2-2|-|TRBV5-1|-
TGCGCCAGCGCTCCTCAAACGAACACCGGGGAGCTGTTTTTT
CASAPQTNTGELFF
>TRBJ2-1|-|TRBV29-1|many
TGCAGCGGATCGTCCGGGACACCTAATGAGCAGTTCTTC
CSGSSGTPNEQFF
>TRBJ2-2|-|TRBV5-6|few
TGTGCCAGCAGCGAAGACTATCACGGGGAGCTGTTTTTT
CASSEDYHGELFF
>TRBJ2-1|-|TRBV24-1|-
TGTGCCACCTCAGGACCTGGGACCTACAATGAGCAGTTCTTC
CATSGPGTYNEQFF
>TRBJ2-5|-|TRBV11-2|few
TGTGCCAGCAGCTTATCTACTCGGTTCGGCGGGGAGACCCAGTACTTC
CASSLSTRFGGETQYF
>TRBJ2-5|TRBD2|TRBV7-9|few
TGTGCCAGCACTCCACGGGGGGGAAAAGAGACCCAGTACTTC
CASTPRGGKETQYF
>TRBJ1-1|-|TRBV5-8|-
TGTGCCAGCAGCCAACCGTATGCAGGGATCACTGAAGCTTTCTTT
CASSQPYAGITEAFF
>TRBJ2-1|-|TRBV6-5|-
TGTGCCAGCAGTGCGAAGCCCCTTGAGCAGTTCTTC
CASSAKPLEQFF
>TRBJ2-3|-|TRBV6-5|-
TGTGCCAGCAGTCGGACGGACTACAATACGCAGTATTTT
CASSRTDYNTQYF